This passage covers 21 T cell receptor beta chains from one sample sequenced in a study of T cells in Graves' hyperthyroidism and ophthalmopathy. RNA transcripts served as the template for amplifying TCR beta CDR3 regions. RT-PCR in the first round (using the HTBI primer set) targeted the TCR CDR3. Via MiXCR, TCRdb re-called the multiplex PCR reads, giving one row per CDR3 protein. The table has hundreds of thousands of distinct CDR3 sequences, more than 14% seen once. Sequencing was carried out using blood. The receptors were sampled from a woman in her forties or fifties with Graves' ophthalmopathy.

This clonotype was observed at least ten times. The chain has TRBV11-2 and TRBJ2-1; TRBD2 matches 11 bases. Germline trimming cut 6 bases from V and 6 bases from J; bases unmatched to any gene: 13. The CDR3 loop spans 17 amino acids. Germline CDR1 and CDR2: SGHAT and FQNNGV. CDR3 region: CASSGTSGTPRANEQFF. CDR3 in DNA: TGTGCCAGCAGTGGGACTAGCGGAACCCCGAGGGCCAATGAGCAGTTCTTC.

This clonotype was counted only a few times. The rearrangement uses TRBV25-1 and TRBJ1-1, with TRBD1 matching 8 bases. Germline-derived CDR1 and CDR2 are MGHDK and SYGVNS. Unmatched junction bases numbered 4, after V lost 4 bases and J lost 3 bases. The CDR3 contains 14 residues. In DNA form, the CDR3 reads TGTGCCAGCAGTGGCAGGGGGCGTCACACTGAAGCTTTCTTT. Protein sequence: CASSGRGRHTEAFF. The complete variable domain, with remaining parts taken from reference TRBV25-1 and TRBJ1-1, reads EADIYQTPRYLVIGTGKKITLECSQTMGHDKMYWYQQDPGMELHLIHYSYGVNSTEKGDLSSESTVSRIRTEHFPLTLESARPSHTSQYLCASSGRGRHTEAFFGQGTRLTVV.

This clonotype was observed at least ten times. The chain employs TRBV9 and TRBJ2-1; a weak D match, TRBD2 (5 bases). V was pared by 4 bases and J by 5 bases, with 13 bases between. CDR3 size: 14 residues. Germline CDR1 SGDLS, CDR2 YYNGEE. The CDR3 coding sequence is TGTGCCAGCAGCCCGGGGAAGGGCGACAATGAGCAGTTCTTC. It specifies CASSPGKGDNEQFF.

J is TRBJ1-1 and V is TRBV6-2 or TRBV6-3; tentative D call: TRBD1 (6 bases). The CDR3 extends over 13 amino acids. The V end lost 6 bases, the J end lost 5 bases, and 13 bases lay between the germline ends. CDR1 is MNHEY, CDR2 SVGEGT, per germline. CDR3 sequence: CASSRLQGTEAFF. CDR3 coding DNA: TGTGCCAGCAGCCGCCTACAGGGAACTGAAGCTTTCTTT.

CDR3 protein: CASSLDGTSSGEQYF. The CDR3 region has the DNA TGTGCCAGCAGCTTAGACGGGACTAGCTCTGGCGAGCAGTACTTC. V is TRBV11-2 and J is TRBJ2-7; TRBD2 aligns across 9 bases. Germline V gene data show CDR1 as SGHAT and CDR2 as FQNNGV. This CDR3 comprises 15 residues. Trimming at V came to 0 bases and at J to 6 bases, leaving 6 bases not matched to a gene.

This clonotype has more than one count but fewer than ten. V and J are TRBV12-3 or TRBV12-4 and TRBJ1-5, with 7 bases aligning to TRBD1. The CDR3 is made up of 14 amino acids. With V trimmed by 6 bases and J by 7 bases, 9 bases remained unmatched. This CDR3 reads CASSQFTGDQPQHF. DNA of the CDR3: TGTGCCAGCAGCCAATTTACAGGGGACCAGCCCCAGCATTTT.

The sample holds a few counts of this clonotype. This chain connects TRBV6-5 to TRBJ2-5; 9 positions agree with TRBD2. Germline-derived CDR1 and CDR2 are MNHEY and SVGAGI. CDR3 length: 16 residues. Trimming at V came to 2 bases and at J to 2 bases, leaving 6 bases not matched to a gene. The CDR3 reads CASSYKIAGGQETQYF. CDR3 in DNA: TGTGCCAGCAGTTACAAGATCGCGGGAGGGCAAGAGACCCAGTACTTC.

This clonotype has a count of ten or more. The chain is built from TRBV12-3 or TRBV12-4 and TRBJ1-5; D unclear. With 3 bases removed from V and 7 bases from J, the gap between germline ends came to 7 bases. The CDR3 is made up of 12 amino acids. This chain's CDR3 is CASSFGPQPQHF. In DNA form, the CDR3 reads TGTGCCAGCAGTTTTGGTCCACAGCCCCAGCATTTT.

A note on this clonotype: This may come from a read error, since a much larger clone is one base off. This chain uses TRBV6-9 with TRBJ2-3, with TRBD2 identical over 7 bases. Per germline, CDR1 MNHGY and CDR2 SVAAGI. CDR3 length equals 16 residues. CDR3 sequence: CASSYVPGGGTDMQYF. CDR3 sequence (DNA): TGTGCCAGCAGTTACGTGCCGGGAGGAGGCACAGATATGCAGTATTTT.

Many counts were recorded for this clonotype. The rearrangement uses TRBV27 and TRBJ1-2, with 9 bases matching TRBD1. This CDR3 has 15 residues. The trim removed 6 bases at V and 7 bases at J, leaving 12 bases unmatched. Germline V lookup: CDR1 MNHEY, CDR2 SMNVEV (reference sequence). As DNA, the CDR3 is TGTGCCAGCAGCCCTGAACAGGGGGCAGGGATTGGCTACACCTTC. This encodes CASSPEQGAGIGYTF.

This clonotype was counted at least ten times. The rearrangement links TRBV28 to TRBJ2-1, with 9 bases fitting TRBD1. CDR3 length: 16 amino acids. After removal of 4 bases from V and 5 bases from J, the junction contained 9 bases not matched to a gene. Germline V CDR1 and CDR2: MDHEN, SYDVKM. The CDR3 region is CASSYDPGTGNNEQFF. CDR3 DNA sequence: TGTGCCAGCAGTTACGACCCCGGGACAGGGAACAATGAGCAGTTCTTC.

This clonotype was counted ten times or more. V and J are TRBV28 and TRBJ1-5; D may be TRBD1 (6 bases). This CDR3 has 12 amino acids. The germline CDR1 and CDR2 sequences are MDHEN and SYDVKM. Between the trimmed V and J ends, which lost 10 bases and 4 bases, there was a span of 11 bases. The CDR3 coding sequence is TGTGCCAACGGACAGAAGAATCAGCCCCAGCATTTT. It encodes CANGQKNQPQHF.

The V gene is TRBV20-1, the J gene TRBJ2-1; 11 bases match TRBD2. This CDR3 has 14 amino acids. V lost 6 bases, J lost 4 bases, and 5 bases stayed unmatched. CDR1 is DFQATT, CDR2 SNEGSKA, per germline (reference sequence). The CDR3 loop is CSAPTSGGYNEQFF. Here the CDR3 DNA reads TGCAGTGCGCCCACTAGCGGGGGTTACAATGAGCAGTTCTTC.

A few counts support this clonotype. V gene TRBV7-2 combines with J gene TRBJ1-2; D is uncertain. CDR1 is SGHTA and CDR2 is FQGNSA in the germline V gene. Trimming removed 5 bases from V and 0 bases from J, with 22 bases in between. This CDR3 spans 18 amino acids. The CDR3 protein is CASSPEVWSDPSNYGYTF. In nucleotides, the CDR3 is TGTGCCAGCAGCCCAGAGGTCTGGTCAGACCCTTCTAACTATGGCTACACCTTC.

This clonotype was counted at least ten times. The CDR3 is CAWGQNTEAFF. In DNA form, the CDR3 reads TGTGCTTGGGGACAGAACACTGAAGCTTTCTTT. The chain joins TRBV28 to TRBJ1-1; tentatively, D is TRBD1 (6 bases). CDR1 is MDHEN and CDR2 is SYDVKM in the germline V gene. The CDR3 consists of 11 residues. The full variable domain, with the rest looked up from reference TRBV28 and TRBJ1-1, is DVKVTQSSRYLVKRTGEKVFLECVQDMDHENMFWYRQDPGLGLRLIYFSYDVKMKEKGDIPEGYSVSREKKERFSLILESASTNQTSMYLCAWGQNTEAFFGQGTRLTVV.

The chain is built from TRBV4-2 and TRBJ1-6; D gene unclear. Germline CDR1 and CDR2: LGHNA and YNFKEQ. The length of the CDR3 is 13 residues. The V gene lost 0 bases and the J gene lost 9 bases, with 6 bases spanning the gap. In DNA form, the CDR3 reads TGTGCCAGCAGCCAAGATAGGGCTTCACCCCTCCACTTT. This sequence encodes CASSQDRASPLHF.

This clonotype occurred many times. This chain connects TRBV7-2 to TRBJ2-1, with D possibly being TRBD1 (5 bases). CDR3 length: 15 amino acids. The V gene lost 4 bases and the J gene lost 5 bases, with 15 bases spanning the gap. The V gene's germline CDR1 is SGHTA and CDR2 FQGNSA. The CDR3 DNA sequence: TGTGCCAGCAGCTCTACCGGAGACAGCGACAATGAGCAGTTCTTC. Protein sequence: CASSSTGDSDNEQFF.

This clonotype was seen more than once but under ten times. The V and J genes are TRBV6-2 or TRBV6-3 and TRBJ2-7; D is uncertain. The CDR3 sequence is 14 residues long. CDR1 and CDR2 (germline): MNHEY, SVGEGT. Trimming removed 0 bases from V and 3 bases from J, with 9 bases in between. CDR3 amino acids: CASSYSIGFYEQYF. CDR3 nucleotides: TGTGCCAGCAGTTACTCGATAGGGTTCTACGAGCAGTACTTC.

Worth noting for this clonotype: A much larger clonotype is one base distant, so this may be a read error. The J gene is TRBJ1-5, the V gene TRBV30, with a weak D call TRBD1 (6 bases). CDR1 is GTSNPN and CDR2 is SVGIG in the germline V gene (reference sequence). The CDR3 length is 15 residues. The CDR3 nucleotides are TGTGCCCGGAGTGTTTGGGGGCGCGGCAATCAGCCCCAGCATTTT. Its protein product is CARSVWGRGNQPQHF.

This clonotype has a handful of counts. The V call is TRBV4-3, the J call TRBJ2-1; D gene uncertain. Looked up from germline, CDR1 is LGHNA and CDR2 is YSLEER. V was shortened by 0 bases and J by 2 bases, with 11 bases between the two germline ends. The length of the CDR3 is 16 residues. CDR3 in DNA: TGCGCCAGCAGCCAAGATTTGTTACCGACCTACAATGAGCAGTTCTTC. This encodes CASSQDLLPTYNEQFF.

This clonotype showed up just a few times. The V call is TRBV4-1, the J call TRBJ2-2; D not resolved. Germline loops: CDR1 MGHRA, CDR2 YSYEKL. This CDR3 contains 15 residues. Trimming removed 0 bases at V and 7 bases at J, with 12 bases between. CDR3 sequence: CASSQEEIGGGELFF. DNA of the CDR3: TGCGCCAGCAGCCAAGAGGAGATAGGCGGCGGGGAGCTGTTTTTT.